These T cell receptor beta chains were read from a single sample in a study of blood T cell repertoires in COVID-19. Clones were read by immunoSEQ multiplex PCR, and TCRdb kept only the in-frame ones, dropping some. This repertoire shows around 300,000 clones, approximately 85% found once; its top ten account for 9.5% to 11%. Sequencing input: peripheral blood. The source of these receptors is a woman in her 70s with acute or convalescent COVID-19. CDR3s include the opening cysteine and the closing phenylalanine or tryptophan. Fields, in order: V gene, J gene, D gene, clone size, CDR3 DNA, CDR3 protein. A D gene is named only where the DNA matches it firmly. Size tells how often a clone was seen (once, few, many) or the class of an expanded clone, and some rows leave it out.

TRBV6-1	TRBJ2-3	-	once	TGTGCCAGCAGCCGGGACATGGCAGATACGCAGTATTTT	CASSRDMADTQYF
TRBV3-1/TRBV3-2	TRBJ1-2	-	-	TGTGCCAGCAGCCCGGCCCTACAGACTAACTATGGCTACACCTTC	CASSPALQTNYGYTF
TRBV7-9	TRBJ2-1	-	-	TGTGCCAGCAGTGCCACCGGGACAACCTCCTACAATGAGCAGTTCTTC	CASSATGTTSYNEQFF
TRBV5-1	TRBJ2-1	TRBD1	-	TGCGCCAGCAGCTTGGGCCGGGGGACAGGGCGGAATGAGCAGTTCTTC	CASSLGRGTGRNEQFF
TRBV2	TRBJ1-2	-	-	TGTGCCAGCAGTATTAACAGGGAGAATGGCTACACCTTC	CASSINRENGYTF
TRBV2	TRBJ1-2	TRBD1	-	TGTGCCAGCAGTGAAGGACAGGGGTATGGCTACACCTTC	CASSEGQGYGYTF
TRBV5-4	TRBJ1-2	TRBD1	-	TGTGCCAGCAGCGTGGACAGGGGGCACGGCTACACCTTC	CASSVDRGHGYTF
TRBV24-1	TRBJ1-5	TRBD1	-	TGTGCCACCAGTGGCCTGGACAGGGATGGAGACCAGCCCCAGCATTTT	CATSGLDRDGDQPQHF
TRBV20-1	TRBJ2-6	-	-	TGCAGTGCTAGTTCCGGGGACTCGTACTCTGGGGCCAACGTCCTGACTTTC	CSASSGDSYSGANVLTF
TRBV10-3	TRBJ2-5	-	once	TGTGCCATCAGACCCGGGACTCCCGGGGAGACCCAGTACTTC	CAIRPGTPGETQYF
TRBV15	TRBJ1-2	TRBD1	-	TGTGCCACCAGCAGAGATGGGCGGGACAGAGCATATGGCTACACCTTC	CATSRDGRDRAYGYTF
TRBV5-1	TRBJ1-1	TRBD1	-	TGCGCCAGCAGCCCCCGGGACAGGGTGGCTCGGGGCACTGAAGCTTTCTTT	CASSPRDRVARGTEAFF
TRBV3-1/TRBV3-2	TRBJ2-1	TRBD1	-	TGTGCCAGCAGCAAGGACAGGGTCGGGCAGTTCTTC	CASSKDRVGQFF
TRBV7-9	TRBJ1-5	TRBD1	-	TGTGCCAGCAGCTCGGGACAGTTGGAGGTTTATCAGCCCCAGCATTTT	CASSSGQLEVYQPQHF
TRBV19	TRBJ1-2	TRBD1	-	TGTGCCAGTAGCGACAGGGGGCGAGTCGGAGGCTACACCTTC	CASSDRGRVGGYTF
TRBV5-8	TRBJ1-1	-	once	TGTGCCAGCAGTCCTCTCCGGGGGAGCACTGAAGCTTTCTTT	CASSPLRGSTEAFF
TRBV5-4	TRBJ1-3	TRBD1	once	TGTGCCAGCAGCTACAGCGGAGGGGGCTTGGCTGGAAACACCATATATTTT	CASSYSGGGLAGNTIYF
TRBV5-1	TRBJ2-5	-	-	TGCGCCAGCAGCTTTCTAGGGGGAAAAGAGACCCAGTACTTC	CASSFLGGKETQYF
TRBV7-9	TRBJ2-7	TRBD1	-	TGTGCCAGCAGCTCCCGGGACAGCTACGAGCAGTACTTC	CASSSRDSYEQYF
TRBV19	TRBJ1-5	-	-	TGTGCCAGTAGTTTGGACAGCCGCAATCAGCCCCAGCATTTT	CASSLDSRNQPQHF
TRBV3-1/TRBV3-2	TRBJ1-3	-	-	TGTGCCAGCAGCCGCAGGCGCCCCCGCTCTGGAAACACCATATATTTT	CASSRRRPRSGNTIYF
TRBV12-3/TRBV12-4	TRBJ1-2	TRBD1	-	TGTGCCAGCAGTTTCTCGGGTACAGGGGAAATCACCTTC	CASSFSGTGEITF
TRBV3-1/TRBV3-2	TRBJ1-2	-	once	TGTGCCAGCAGCCAAGCGGACAGTTTAGTCTATTTTGGTGGCTACACCTTC	CASSQADSLVYFGGYTF
TRBV29-1	TRBJ2-7	-	-	TGCAGCGGGGTCGGAGGGCCTCCCTACGAGCAGTACTTC	CSGVGGPPYEQYF
TRBV6-5	TRBJ2-3	-	-	TGTGCCACCTCCGGGGGAAGCACAGATACGCAGTATTTT	CATSGGSTDTQYF
TRBV6-5	TRBJ1-6	-	-	TGTGCCAGCACCCAGGGGATTTATAATTCACCCCTCCACTTT	CASTQGIYNSPLHF
TRBV12-3/TRBV12-4	TRBJ1-5	-	-	TGTGCCAGCAGCCGTAATCAGCCCCAGCATTTT	CASSRNQPQHF
TRBV30	TRBJ1-1	-	-	TGTGCCTGGAGTGAACAGGCCAACACTGAAGCTTTCTTT	CAWSEQANTEAFF
TRBV19	TRBJ1-5	TRBD1	-	TGTGCCAGTAGTATATCGGGACAGATCAATCAGCCCCAGCATTTT	CASSISGQINQPQHF
TRBV2	TRBJ2-1	TRBD2	-	TGTGCCAGCAGTGCGGGGGGACTTTACAATGAGCAGTTCTTC	CASSAGGLYNEQFF
TRBV6-5	TRBJ2-7	-	many	TGTGCCAGCAAAGACAGTGCCTACGAGCAGTACTTC	CASKDSAYEQYF
TRBV2	TRBJ2-3	-	-	TGTGCCAGCAGTGTCCAGGTCACAGATACGCAGTATTTT	CASSVQVTDTQYF
TRBV6-5	TRBJ1-5	-	-	TGTGCCAGCAGCGATGGGAGGCCTGATCAGCCCCAGCATTTT	CASSDGRPDQPQHF
TRBV2	TRBJ2-3	TRBD2	-	TGTGCCAGCAGGCGGGACTACTCATGGGATACGCAGTATTTT	CASRRDYSWDTQYF
TRBV2	TRBJ1-5	TRBD1	-	TGTGCCAGCAGTGAAGCGGGAGACAGGGCTGTGGGTCAGCCCCAGCATTTT	CASSEAGDRAVGQPQHF
TRBV3-1/TRBV3-2	TRBJ1-1	-	-	TGTGCCAGCAGAGGACAGATAGGCGCTGAAGCTTTCTTT	CASRGQIGAEAFF
TRBV7-9	TRBJ2-1	-	-	TGTGCCAGCAGCTTCGGGGAAGCGGCCAATGAGCAGTTCTTC	CASSFGEAANEQFF
TRBV30	TRBJ1-6	-	-	TGTGCCTGGGGACCAGGGGACGGTCCGGGTTCACCCCTCCACTTT	CAWGPGDGPGSPLHF
TRBV28	TRBJ1-5	TRBD1	once	TGTGCCAGCAGGGACAGGGTTTCCAATCAGCCCCAGCATTTT	CASRDRVSNQPQHF
TRBV19	TRBJ1-2	TRBD1	once	TGTGCCAGTAGTTCCGGGACAGGGGTAATCAGCTACACCTTC	CASSSGTGVISYTF
TRBV5-1	TRBJ2-3	TRBD1	once	TGCGCCAGCAGCTCGACAGGGGGAAAAGATACGCAGTATTTT	CASSSTGGKDTQYF
TRBV6-5	TRBJ2-7	TRBD1	-	TGTGCCAGCAGTCGCGACAGGGTTTACGAGCAGTACTTC	CASSRDRVYEQYF
TRBV27	TRBJ1-4	-	-	TGTGCCAGCAGTTTAGTATGGGGCAGGGAAGCTCGGAATGAAAAACTGTTTTTT	CASSLVWGREARNEKLFF
TRBV5-1	TRBJ1-1	-	-	TGCGCCAGCAGCTTCCAAGGGAGGGGCTCTGAAGCTTTCTTT	CASSFQGRGSEAFF
TRBV6-5	TRBJ1-2	-	-	TGTGCCAGCAGTTCCTCGCGGGATCCATATGGCTACACCTTC	CASSSSRDPYGYTF
TRBV5-1	TRBJ1-2	-	-	TGCGCCAGCAGCTTGTCAGGGGCTAACTATGGCTACACCTTC	CASSLSGANYGYTF
TRBV2	TRBJ1-5	-	-	TGTGCCAGCAGTGGCGGGGGGTCGGCTCAGCCCCAGCATTTT	CASSGGGSAQPQHF
TRBV5-4	TRBJ1-2	-	-	TGTGCCAGCAGGGGCCAGGGGAGATATGGCTACACCTTC	CASRGQGRYGYTF
TRBV5-1	TRBJ2-1	TRBD2	few	TGCGCCAGCAGCGAGCCGGGACTAGCTTCTAATGAGCAGTTCTTC	CASSEPGLASNEQFF
TRBV5-4	TRBJ1-3	-	-	TGTGCCAGCAGCTTGGACGGCTCTGGAAACACCATATATTTT	CASSLDGSGNTIYF
TRBV7-9	TRBJ1-2	TRBD1	-	TGTGCCAGCAGCGTGGGACAGGGCTATGGCTACACCTTC	CASSVGQGYGYTF
TRBV6-8	TRBJ1-1	-	-	TGTGCCAGCAGTTACTCGAAGCCCATGTTGAACACTGAAGCTTTCTTT	CASSYSKPMLNTEAFF